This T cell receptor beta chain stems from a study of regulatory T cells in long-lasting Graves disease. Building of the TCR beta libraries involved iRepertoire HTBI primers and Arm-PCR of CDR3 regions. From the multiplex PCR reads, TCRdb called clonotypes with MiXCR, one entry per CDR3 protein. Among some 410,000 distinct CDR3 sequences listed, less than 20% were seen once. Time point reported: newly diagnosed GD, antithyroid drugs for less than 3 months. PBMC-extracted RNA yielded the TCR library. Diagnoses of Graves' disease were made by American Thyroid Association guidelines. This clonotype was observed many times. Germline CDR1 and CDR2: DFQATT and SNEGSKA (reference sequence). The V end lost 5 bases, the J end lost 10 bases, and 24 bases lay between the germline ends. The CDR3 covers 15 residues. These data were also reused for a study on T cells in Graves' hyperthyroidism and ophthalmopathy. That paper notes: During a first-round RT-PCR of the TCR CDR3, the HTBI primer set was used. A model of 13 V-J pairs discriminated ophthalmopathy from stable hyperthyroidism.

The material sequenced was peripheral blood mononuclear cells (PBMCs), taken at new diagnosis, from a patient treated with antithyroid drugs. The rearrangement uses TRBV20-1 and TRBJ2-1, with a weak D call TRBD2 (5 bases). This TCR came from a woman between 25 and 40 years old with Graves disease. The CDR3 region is CSAPSKVGPAEEQFF. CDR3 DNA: TGCAGTGCTCCGAGTAAGGTGGGCCCAGCGGAGGAGCAGTTCTTC.